The 10 T cell receptor beta chains listed next were all sequenced from one sample in a study of blood T cell repertoires in COVID-19. Repertoires were generated with immunoSEQ multiplex PCR, while TCRdb's copy carries only in-frame clones and drops some. Of some 50,000 clones listed, 90% are singletons. The sample taken for sequencing was peripheral blood. The receptors shown here come from a man aged 40-55 years with acute or convalescent COVID-19.

This chain connects TRBV18 to TRBJ1-4; possibly TRBD1 for D (6 bases). The CDR3 is 13 amino acids. CDR1 KGHSH and CDR2 LQKENI come from the germline V gene. Trimming removed 6 bases at V and 6 bases at J, with 11 bases between. The CDR3 here is CASSRDKDEKLFF. DNA for the CDR3: TGTGCCAGCTCCCGGGACAAGGATGAAAAACTGTTTTTT.

The chain recombines TRBV5-6 with TRBJ1-2, with 7 bases that match TRBD1. Germline V gene lookup returns CDR1 SGHDT and CDR2 YYEEEE. The CDR3 runs to 19 residues. J was trimmed by 5 bases and V by 4 bases; bases with no gene match: 23. The CDR3 here is CASSRGPTLQGILSYGYTF. The CDR3 coding sequence is TGTGCCAGCAGCCGAGGCCCGACCCTACAGGGGATCTTATCTTATGGCTACACCTTC.

The CDR3, as DNA: TGTGCCAGTAGTATCACAGGTGAAGGAGAAGCTTTCTTT. Translating it yields CASSITGEGEAFF. The chain has TRBV19 and TRBJ1-1, with a weak D call TRBD1 (5 bases). The CDR3 totals 13 residues. Germline values: CDR1 LNHDA, CDR2 SQIVND (reference sequence). Trimming shortened V by 3 bases and J by 8 bases, and 13 bases separated the two germline ends.

This chain uses TRBV6-6 with TRBJ2-2, with D tentatively TRBD1 (7 bases). V dropped 0 bases and J dropped 4 bases, with 9 bases sitting between them. This CDR3 is 15 amino acids long. The germline V gene encodes CDR1 MNHNY and CDR2 SVGAGI (reference sequence). CDR3 amino acids: CASSYSQGGTGELFF. In DNA, the CDR3 is TGTGCCAGCAGTTACTCGCAGGGGGGCACCGGGGAGCTGTTTTTT.

This sequence joins TRBV7-2 and TRBJ2-1; no clear D. In germline, CDR1 is SGHTA, CDR2 FQGNSA. Trimming shortened V by 7 bases and J by 5 bases, and 12 bases separated the two germline ends. The CDR3 loop spans 13 amino acids. The CDR3 DNA reads TGTGCCAGCACCCAGGTTAGGAACAATGAGCAGTTCTTC. Translating it yields CASTQVRNNEQFF.

V usage is TRBV5-4 and J usage is TRBJ1-2, with 9 bases fitting TRBD1. Per germline, CDR1 SGHNT and CDR2 YYREEE (reference sequence). This CDR3 is 13 amino acids long. Trimming took 4 bases from V and 8 from J; bases not matched to a gene: 6. CDR3 amino acids: CASSRRTGDGYTF. The CDR3, as DNA: TGTGCCAGCAGCCGTAGGACAGGGGACGGCTACACCTTC. The full variable domain, rest sourced from reference TRBV5-4 and TRBJ1-2, is ETGVTQSPTHLIKTRGQQVTLRCSSQSGHNTVSWYQQALGQGPQFIFQYYREEENGRGNFPPRFSGLQFPNYSSELNVNALELDDSALYLCASSRRTGDGYTFGSGTRLTVV.

The V call is TRBV24-1, the J call TRBJ2-1; 8 nucleotides line up with TRBD2. V trimming: 4 bases; J trimming: 5 bases; junction bases outside the gene matches: 6. The CDR3 runs to 15 residues. From germline, CDR1 is KGHDR and CDR2 SFDVKD. DNA of the CDR3: TGTGCCACCAGTGAGATTGGGGGACTAGACAATGAGCAGTTCTTC. This codes for CATSEIGGLDNEQFF.

V and J are TRBV3-1 (or the pseudogene TRBV3-2) and TRBJ2-3; TRBD2 matches 10 bases. V lost 5 bases and J lost 7; bases outside the gene matches: 21. The germline V gene has CDR1 LGHDT and CDR2 YNNKEL (reference sequence). The CDR3 loop spans 19 amino acids. The CDR3 DNA is TGTGCCAGCAGCTTACGACTAGCGGGCCCCCTACCTCACATGCATACGCAGTATTTT. It codes for CASSLRLAGPLPHMHTQYF.

The J gene is TRBJ2-7, the V gene TRBV27; possibly TRBD1 for D (6 bases). Germline V gene lookup returns CDR1 MNHEY and CDR2 SMNVEV (reference sequence). V gave up 0 bases and J gave up 2 bases, with 8 bases separating them. This CDR3 has 14 residues. CDR3 residues: CASSLSAGAYEQYF. Written as DNA, the CDR3 is TGTGCCAGCAGTTTATCAGCAGGGGCCTACGAGCAGTACTTC.

In its sample, this clone was seen once. The chain combines TRBV2 with TRBJ1-4; TRBD1 might be the D (5 bases). This CDR3 contains 15 residues. Trimming took 6 bases from V and 4 from J, leaving 15 bases between them. Germline V gene lookup returns CDR1 SNHLY and CDR2 FYNNEI. In nucleotides, the CDR3 is TGTGCCAGCAGGGGGATAGGGGTGGATAATGAAAAACTGTTTTTT. This encodes CASRGIGVDNEKLFF.